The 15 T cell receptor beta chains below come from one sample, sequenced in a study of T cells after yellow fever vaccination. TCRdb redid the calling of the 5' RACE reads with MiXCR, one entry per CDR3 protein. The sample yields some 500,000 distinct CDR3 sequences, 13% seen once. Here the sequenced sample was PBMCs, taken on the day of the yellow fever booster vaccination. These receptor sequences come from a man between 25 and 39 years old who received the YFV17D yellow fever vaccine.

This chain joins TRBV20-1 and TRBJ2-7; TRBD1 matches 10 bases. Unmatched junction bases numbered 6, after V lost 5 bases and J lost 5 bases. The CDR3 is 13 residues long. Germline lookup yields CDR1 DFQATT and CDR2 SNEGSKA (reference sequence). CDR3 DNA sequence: TGCAGTGCTCCGGGACAGGGGCTCAACGAGCAGTACTTC. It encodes CSAPGQGLNEQYF.

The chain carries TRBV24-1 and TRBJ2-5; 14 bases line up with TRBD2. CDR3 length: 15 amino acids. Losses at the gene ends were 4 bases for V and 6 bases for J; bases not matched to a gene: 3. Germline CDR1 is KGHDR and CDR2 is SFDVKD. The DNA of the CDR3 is TGTGCCACCAGTGACGGGACTAGCGGGAGAAAGACCCAGTACTTC. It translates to CATSDGTSGRKTQYF.

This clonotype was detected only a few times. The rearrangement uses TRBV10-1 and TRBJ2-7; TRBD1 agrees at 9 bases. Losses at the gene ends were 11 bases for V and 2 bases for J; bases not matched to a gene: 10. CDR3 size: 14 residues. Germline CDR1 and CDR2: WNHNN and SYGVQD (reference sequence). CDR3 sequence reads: CAPQMRTGAYEQYF. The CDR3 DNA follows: TGCGCCCCCCAGATGCGGACAGGGGCCTACGAGCAGTACTTC.

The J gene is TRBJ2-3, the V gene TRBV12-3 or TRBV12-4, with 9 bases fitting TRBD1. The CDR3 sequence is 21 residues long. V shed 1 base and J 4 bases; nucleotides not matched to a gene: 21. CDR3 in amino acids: CASSLGPGGQGSSDFADTQYF. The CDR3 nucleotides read TGTGCCAGCAGTTTAGGTCCTGGAGGACAGGGGTCTAGCGATTTTGCAGATACGCAGTATTTT.

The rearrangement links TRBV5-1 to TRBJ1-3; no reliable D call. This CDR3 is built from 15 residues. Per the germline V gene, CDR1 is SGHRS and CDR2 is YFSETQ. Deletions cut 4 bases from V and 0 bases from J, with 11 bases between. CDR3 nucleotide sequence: TGCGCCAGCAGCCAGGAGCCCGTCTCTGGAAACACCATATATTTT. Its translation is CASSQEPVSGNTIYF.

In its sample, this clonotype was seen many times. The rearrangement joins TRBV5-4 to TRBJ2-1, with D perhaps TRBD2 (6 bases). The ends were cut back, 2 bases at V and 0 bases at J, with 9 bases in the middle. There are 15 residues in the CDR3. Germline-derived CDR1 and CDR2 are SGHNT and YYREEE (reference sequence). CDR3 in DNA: TGTGCCAGCAGCTTCGCCGGGGGCTCCTACAATGAGCAGTTCTTC. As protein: CASSFAGGSYNEQFF. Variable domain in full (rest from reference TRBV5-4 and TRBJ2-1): ETGVTQSPTHLIKTRGQQVTLRCSSQSGHNTVSWYQQALGQGPQFIFQYYREEENGRGNFPPRFSGLQFPNYSSELNVNALELDDSALYLCASSFAGGSYNEQFFGPGTRLTVL.

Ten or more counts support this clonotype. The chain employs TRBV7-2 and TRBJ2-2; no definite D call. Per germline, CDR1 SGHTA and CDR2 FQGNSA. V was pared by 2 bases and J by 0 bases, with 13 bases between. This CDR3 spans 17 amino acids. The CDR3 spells CASSLFQLTSNTGELFF. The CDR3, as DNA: TGTGCCAGCAGCTTATTTCAGCTGACCTCGAACACCGGGGAGCTGTTTTTT.

CDR3 in amino acids: CASSSPGHTDTQYF. CDR3 DNA sequence: TGTGCCAGCAGCAGCCCGGGACACACAGATACGCAGTATTTT. The chain joins TRBV21-1 to TRBJ2-3; the tabulated D call, TRBD1, remains unverified against the DNA. TRBV21-1 is tagged as a pseudogene. The CDR3 is made up of 14 amino acids.

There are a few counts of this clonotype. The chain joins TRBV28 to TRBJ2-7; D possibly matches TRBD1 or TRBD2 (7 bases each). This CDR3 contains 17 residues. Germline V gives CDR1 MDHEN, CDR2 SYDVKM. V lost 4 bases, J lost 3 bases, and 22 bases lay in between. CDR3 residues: CASSSPGAGGEGYEQYF. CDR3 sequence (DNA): TGTGCCAGCAGTTCACCCGGGGCAGGGGGGGAAGGCTACGAGCAGTACTTC.

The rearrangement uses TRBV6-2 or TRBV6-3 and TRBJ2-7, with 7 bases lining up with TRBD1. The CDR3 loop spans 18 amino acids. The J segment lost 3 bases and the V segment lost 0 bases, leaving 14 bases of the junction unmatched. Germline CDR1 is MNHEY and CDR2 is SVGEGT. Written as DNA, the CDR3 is TGTGCCAGCAGTTACTCGGATACAGGGGCGTCAAGCCGCTACGAGCAGTACTTC. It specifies CASSYSDTGASSRYEQYF.

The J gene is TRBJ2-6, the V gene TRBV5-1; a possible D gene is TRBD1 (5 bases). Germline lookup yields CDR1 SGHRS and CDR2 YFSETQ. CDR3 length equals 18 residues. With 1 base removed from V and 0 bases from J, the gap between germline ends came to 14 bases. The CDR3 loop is CASSLRGYSSSGANVLTF. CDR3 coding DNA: TGCGCCAGCAGCTTGAGGGGTTACTCGAGCTCTGGGGCCAACGTCCTGACTTTC.

The CDR3 nucleotides read TGTGCCAGCAGAATACCAGCGGGAAACTCCTACAATGAGCAGTTCTTC. Translation: CASRIPAGNSYNEQFF. The chain links TRBV6-2 or TRBV6-3 to TRBJ2-1; TRBD2 matches 7 bases. The CDR3 is 16 residues long. The junction had 8 bases not matched to a gene; V was cut back by 6 bases and J by 0 bases. CDR1 is MNHEY, CDR2 SVGEGT, per germline.

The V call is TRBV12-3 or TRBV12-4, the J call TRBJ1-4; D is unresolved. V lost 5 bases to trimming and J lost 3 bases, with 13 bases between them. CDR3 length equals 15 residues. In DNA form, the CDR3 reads TGTGCCAGCAGTGGCGACCGTTCTGCTAATGAAAAACTGTTTTTT. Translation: CASSGDRSANEKLFF.

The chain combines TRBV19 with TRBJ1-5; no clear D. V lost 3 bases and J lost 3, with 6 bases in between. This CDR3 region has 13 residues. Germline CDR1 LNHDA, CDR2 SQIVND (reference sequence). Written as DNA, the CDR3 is TGTGCCAGTAGTATCGCTGTCAATCAGCCCCAGCATTTT. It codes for CASSIAVNQPQHF.

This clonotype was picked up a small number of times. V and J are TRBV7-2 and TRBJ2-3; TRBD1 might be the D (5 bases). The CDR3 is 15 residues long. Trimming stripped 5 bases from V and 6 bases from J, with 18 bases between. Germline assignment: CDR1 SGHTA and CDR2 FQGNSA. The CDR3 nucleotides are TGTGCCAGCAGCCTCCCGGACACGCGCCGGGATACGCAGTATTTT. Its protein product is CASSLPDTRRDTQYF.